This TCR beta chain was retrieved from a study of OX40 agonist ivuxolimab in advanced cancers. As for the study in general: The group had a mean age of 60 years, ranged from 23 to 79, and was less than 85% male.

Blood samples were obtained at baseline, cycle 4 day 1, and cycle 7 day 1. The assay was immunoSEQ multiplex PCR, and TCRdb's table has in-frame clones only and misses some. The data contain tens of thousands of clones, roughly nine tenths of them singletons. Germline V gene data show CDR1 as SGHAT and CDR2 as FQNNGV. The V gene lost 0 bases and the J gene lost 7 bases, with 13 bases spanning the gap. There are 15 residues in the CDR3. This TCR derives from an adult with an advanced solid tumor such as melanoma, head and neck, liver or kidney cancer. The starting material was CD4+ or CD8+ T cells sorted from blood, obtained in a trial of the OX40 agonist ivuxolimab. The chain is built from TRBV11-2 and TRBJ2-1, with D possibly being TRBD2 (6 bases). CDR3 loop: CASSLEVGGVNEQFF. The CDR3 DNA reads TGTGCCAGCAGCTTAGAAGTCGGGGGAGTTAATGAGCAGTTCTTC.